This TCR beta chain appears in the sequencing data of a study of cytomegalovirus exposure and HLA in healthy donors. Study outcomes and limitations: The study found most TCR sequences rare, yet found some public TCRs in many donors. TCR beta V- and J-gene trimming was later associated with a missense DCLRE1C variant. Reportedly, a later analysis found an Asian-associated ancestry cluster had fewer N-insertions than the roughly 700-donor mean.

Healthy bone marrow donors made up the donor group. Remarks on this clone: The antigen remains undetermined.

The junction had 9 bases not matched to a gene; V was cut back by 2 bases and J by 5 bases. Germline loops: CDR1 SEHNR, CDR2 FQNEAQ (reference sequence). The CDR3 extends over 17 amino acids. The primer mix had 60 Vbeta and 13 Jbeta primers. TCRdb's copy holds only in-frame clones and misses some; the assay was immunoSEQ multiplex PCR. The sample contains about 120,000 clones, about 79% of which appear only once. This receptor was taken from a woman between 50 and 59 years old in good health and CMV-seronegative. The rearrangement joins TRBV7-9 to TRBJ1-1; 12 positions agree with TRBD1. Sequencing used PBMCs. Here the CDR3 DNA reads TGTGCCAGCAGCTTACGTATCGGGACAGGGGGCGGAACTGAAGCTTTCTTT. This gives the protein CASSLRIGTGGGTEAFF. The full variable domain, its missing parts supplied by reference TRBV7-9 and TRBJ1-1, is DTGVSQNPRHKITKRGQNVTFRCDPISEHNRLYWYRQTLGQGPEFLTYFQNEAQLEKSRLLSDRFSAERPKGSFSTLEIQRTEQGDSAMYLCASSLRIGTGGGTEAFFGQGTRLTVV.